The next 15 T cell receptor beta chains were all read from a single sample in a study of cytomegalovirus exposure and HLA in healthy donors. This PCR relied on a set of 60 Vbeta primers and 13 Jbeta primers. Profiling relied on immunoSEQ multiplex PCR, and the TCRdb table lists in-frame clones only, not all of them. In the table there are 150,000 to 200,000 clones, 80% to 85% of which are singletons. Sequenced: PBMCs. Every receptor here comes from a human donor in good health.

J is TRBJ1-2 and V is TRBV7-2; D is perhaps TRBD1 (5 bases). Germline lookup yields CDR1 SGHTA and CDR2 FQGNSA. V shed 0 bases and J shed 4 bases, with 18 bases lying between them. The CDR3 is 17 residues long. As DNA, the CDR3 is TGTGCCAGCAGCTTAGCGAAAGGGGCCGGTCTCAGCTATGGCTACACCTTC. Its translation: CASSLAKGAGLSYGYTF. Supplemented by reference TRBV7-2 and TRBJ1-2, the full variable domain reads GAGVSQSPSNKVTEKGKDVELRCDPISGHTALYWYRQSLGQGLEFLIYFQGNSAPDKSGLPSDRFSAERTGGSVSTLTIQRTQQEDSAVYLCASSLAKGAGLSYGYTFGSGTRLTVV.

With respect to this clone: This sample also contains other DNA sequences that code for the same CDR3. The V and J genes are TRBV9 and TRBJ2-3; D remains ambiguous. The germline V gene has CDR1 SGDLS and CDR2 YYNGEE. V dropped 0 bases and J dropped 5 bases, with 4 bases sitting between them. CDR3 length: 12 amino acids. The CDR3, as DNA: TGTGCCAGCAGCGTAGCCCTAGATACGCAGTATTTT. It translates to CASSVALDTQYF.

The CDR3 here is CASSTGLGSNQPQHF. CDR3 DNA: TGCGCCAGCAGTACGGGGTTGGGTAGCAATCAGCCCCAGCATTTT. The J gene is TRBJ1-5, the V gene TRBV4-1; D unclear. Trimming removed 6 bases from V and 0 bases from J, with 12 bases in between. The germline V gene encodes CDR1 MGHRA and CDR2 YSYEKL. The CDR3 runs to 15 residues.

The chain employs TRBV7-3 and TRBJ2-3; 12 bases are a match to TRBD2. Germline trimming cut 5 bases from V and 5 bases from J; bases unmatched to any gene: 2. The germline gives CDR1 SGHTA, CDR2 FQGTGA. This CDR3 contains 14 residues. For the CDR3, the DNA is TGTGCCAGCAGCCCGACTAGCGGGGGAGATACGCAGTATTTT. Amino acids: CASSPTSGGDTQYF.

The chain links TRBV4-3 to TRBJ2-5; 13 positions agree with TRBD2. The ends lost 3 bases at V and 1 base at J; junction bases unmatched: 5. The CDR3 consists of 17 residues. Germline CDR1 LGHNA, CDR2 YSLEER. For the CDR3, the DNA is TGCGCCAGCAGCCAGGACGGGACTAGCGGGGTCCAAGAGACCCAGTACTTC. Translating gives CASSQDGTSGVQETQYF.

This chain links TRBV10-3 with TRBJ2-3, with 10 nucleotides matching TRBD2. Looked up from germline, CDR1 is ENHRY and CDR2 is SYGVKD. Trimming removed 2 bases from V and 3 bases from J; junction bases left unmatched: 5. This CDR3 has 16 amino acids. The DNA of the CDR3 is TGTGCCATCAGTGAGCCCCAGCGGGGGGGAACAGATACGCAGTATTTT. It is translated as CAISEPQRGGTDTQYF.

The chain joins TRBV6-1 to TRBJ2-7, with TRBD1 identical over 7 bases. J was trimmed by 9 bases and V by 4 bases; bases with no gene match: 12. The CDR3 is 14 residues long. Germline assignment: CDR1 MNHNS and CDR2 SASEGT. Here the CDR3 reads CASSGVVQGSLQYF. CDR3 sequence (DNA): TGTGCCAGCAGTGGAGTCGTACAGGGGAGTTTGCAGTACTTC.

This clone was seen more than once but under ten times. This chain joins TRBV2 and TRBJ2-5, with 7 bases matching TRBD2. Germline CDR1 reads SNHLY; CDR2 reads FYNNEI. This CDR3 contains 16 residues. The J segment lost 1 base and the V segment lost 4 bases, leaving 9 bases of the junction unmatched. CDR3 DNA sequence: TGTGCCAGCAGTGCCTCGGCGGGAGACCTCCAAGAGACCCAGTACTTC. It is translated as CASSASAGDLQETQYF. Using reference TRBV2 and TRBJ2-5 for the parts outside the CDR3, the full variable domain is EPEVTQTPSHQVTQMGQEVILRCVPISNHLYFYWYRQILGQKVEFLVSFYNNEISEKSEIFDDQFSVERPDGSNFTLKIRSTKLEDSAMYFCASSASAGDLQETQYFGPGTRLLVL.

The genes are TRBV10-3 and TRBJ2-3, with TRBD2 matching over 11 bases. The CDR3 contains 13 residues. Germline CDR1 ENHRY, CDR2 SYGVKD. After removal of 6 bases from V and 6 bases from J, the junction contained 2 bases not matched to a gene. CDR3 in DNA: TGTGCCATCAGACTAGCGGGGGACGATACGCAGTATTTT. Translation: CAIRLAGDDTQYF.

V and J are TRBV4-1 and TRBJ2-1, with TRBD2 as a possible D gene (5 bases). Trimming removed 1 base at V and 8 bases at J, with 18 bases between. This CDR3 has 16 residues. Germline V CDR1 and CDR2: MGHRA, YSYEKL. CDR3 loop: CASSQGPTNGVHEQFF. The CDR3 nucleotides read TGCGCCAGCAGCCAAGGTCCGACTAACGGGGTCCATGAGCAGTTCTTC.

This chain links TRBV6-1 with TRBJ1-1, with TRBD1 as a possible D gene (5 bases). The CDR3 has 13 amino acids. CDR1 is MNHNS, CDR2 SASEGT, per germline. V was trimmed by 6 bases and J by 4 bases, leaving 12 bases between them. In DNA, the CDR3 is TGTGCCAGCAGCCCCACGGGGGTCACTGAAGCTTTCTTT. Translation gives CASSPTGVTEAFF.

V and J are TRBV19 and TRBJ2-7; D is perhaps TRBD2 (5 bases). Germline values: CDR1 LNHDA, CDR2 SQIVND (reference sequence). The CDR3 loop spans 16 amino acids. Trimming took 6 bases from V and 0 from J, leaving 18 bases between them. CDR3 in amino acids: CASRPGGQASSYEQYF. The CDR3 DNA reads as TGTGCCAGTAGGCCGGGCGGGCAAGCATCCTCCTACGAGCAGTACTTC.

This clone has only one observation. The genes are TRBV10-3 and TRBJ2-5; D unresolved. The J call may be mistaken, given a closer DNA end match to TRBJ2-7. The CDR3 spans 11 residues. The germline gives CDR1 ENHRY, CDR2 SYGVKD. The CDR3 DNA is TGTGCCATCAGTGCGAATTACGAGCAGTACTTC. Amino acid sequence: CAISANYEQYF.

This chain connects TRBV5-1 to TRBJ2-7, with D perhaps TRBD1 (5 bases). This CDR3 has 15 residues. The germline V gene has CDR1 SGHRS and CDR2 YFSETQ. V was cut by 4 bases and J by 3 bases, with 17 bases left in between. The CDR3 region has the DNA TGCGCCAGCAGCCCGCGACCAGATACAGGCTACGAGCAGTACTTC. It yields the protein CASSPRPDTGYEQYF.

The V and J genes are TRBV5-4 and TRBJ2-3, with 14 nucleotides matching TRBD2. The V and J ends lost 6 bases and 3 bases, in that order; junction bases with no gene match: 9. CDR1 is SGHNT and CDR2 is YYREEE in the germline V gene (reference sequence). CDR3 size: 17 residues. For the CDR3, the DNA is TGTGCCAGCACCAATATGGGACTAGCGGGGGTAACAGATACGCAGTATTTT. It is translated as CASTNMGLAGVTDTQYF. Full variable domain (missing parts from reference TRBV5-4 and TRBJ2-3): ETGVTQSPTHLIKTRGQQVTLRCSSQSGHNTVSWYQQALGQGPQFIFQYYREEENGRGNFPPRFSGLQFPNYSSELNVNALELDDSALYLCASTNMGLAGVTDTQYFGPGTRLTVL.